Shown below are 9 T cell receptor beta chains from a single sample sequenced in a study of blood T cell repertoires in COVID-19 (dated by TCRdb to the early 2020s). To prepare the library, the immunoSEQ multiplex PCR assay was applied. TCRdb carries this immuneACCESS record with in-frame sequences only. Its versions omit some clonotypes, under half of them owing to an unresolved V gene in the studies checked, with the rest unexplained. Recorded for this sample are roughly 200,000 clones; around 75% of them occurred a single time. The ten largest clonotypes hold around 5.4% of the sample. The sample was peripheral blood. These receptors were taken from a woman aged 35 to 49 with COVID-19, enrolled during active disease.

This chain uses TRBV3-1 (or the pseudogene TRBV3-2) with TRBJ2-5; 11 bases map to TRBD2. Trimming took 6 bases from V and 2 from J; bases not matched to a gene: 8. There are 16 residues in the CDR3. Germline V gene lookup returns CDR1 LGHDT and CDR2 YNNKEL (reference sequence). The CDR3 protein is CASRPLLAGEQETQYF. CDR3 DNA: TGTGCCAGCAGGCCTTTACTAGCGGGAGAACAAGAGACCCAGTACTTC.

The chain joins TRBV5-4 to TRBJ1-1; D remains ambiguous. The CDR3 contains 13 residues. Trimming removed 2 bases at V and 4 bases at J, with 9 bases between. Germline V lookup: CDR1 SGHNT, CDR2 YYREEE (reference sequence). The CDR3 nucleotides read TGTGCCAGCAGCTTAGCGGGGATCACTGAAGCTTTCTTT. Encoded protein: CASSLAGITEAFF.

The DNA for the CDR3 is TGTGCCAGCAGCCAAGATCGGGGGACAGGGTACACTGAAGCTTTCTTT. Its protein product is CASSQDRGTGYTEAFF. The chain links TRBV14 to TRBJ1-1; TRBD1 agrees at 9 bases. Germline V gives CDR1 SGHDN, CDR2 FVKESK. This CDR3 region has 16 residues. With V trimmed by 0 bases and J by 3 bases, 5 bases remained unmatched. Combining the CDR3 with reference TRBV14 and TRBJ1-1 gives the whole variable domain EAGVTQFPSHSVIEKGQTVTLRCDPISGHDNLYWYRRVMGKEIKFLLHFVKESKQDESGMPNNRFLAERTGGTYSTLKVQPAELEDSGVYFCASSQDRGTGYTEAFFGQGTRLTVV.

V and J are TRBV7-2 and TRBJ1-3, with D possibly matching TRBD1 (5 bases). Germline lookup yields CDR1 SGHTA and CDR2 FQGNSA. The V end lost 5 bases, the J end lost 0 bases, and 14 bases lay between the germline ends. The CDR3 extends over 16 amino acids. CDR3 protein: CASSPQVDVSGNTIYF. The CDR3 coding sequence is TGTGCCAGCAGCCCACAGGTTGACGTCTCTGGAAACACCATATATTTT.

This chain joins TRBV3-1 (or the pseudogene TRBV3-2) and TRBJ1-2; 8 nucleotides line up with TRBD1. Germline values: CDR1 LGHDT, CDR2 YNNKEL (reference sequence). J gave up 3 bases and V 4 bases, and 4 bases lay outside the gene matches. The CDR3 is made up of 14 amino acids. CDR3 nucleotide sequence: TGTGCCAGCAGCCGAGGACAGGGCGACTATGGCTACACCTTC. Amino acids: CASSRGQGDYGYTF.

The chain combines TRBV2 with TRBJ2-5; 9 nucleotides align to TRBD1. The germline gives CDR1 SNHLY, CDR2 FYNNEI. The CDR3 has 17 amino acids. The J segment lost 1 base and the V segment lost 6 bases, leaving 12 bases of the junction unmatched. The CDR3 region has the DNA TGTGCCAGCAGGGAGAACAGGGGGCGCGGAGGCCAAGAGACCCAGTACTTC. It specifies CASRENRGRGGQETQYF.

The chain is built from TRBV19 and TRBJ1-2; D is possibly TRBD1 (6 bases). Germline CDR1 reads LNHDA; CDR2 reads SQIVND (reference sequence). The CDR3 runs to 15 residues. Trimming removed 4 bases from V and 5 bases from J, with 17 bases in between. CDR3 loop: CASSTRRTVSYGYTF. CDR3 in DNA: TGTGCCAGTAGTACCCGACGGACAGTTTCTTATGGCTACACCTTC.

The chain links TRBV9 to TRBJ2-2; 9 bases are shared with TRBD2. CDR1 and CDR2 from the germline V gene are SGDLS and YYNGEE. V was clipped by 0 bases and J by 2 bases; unmatched bases: 2. The CDR3 has 16 amino acids. The CDR3 coding sequence is TGTGCCAGCAGCGTAGTCCTAGCGGGAAACACCGGGGAGCTGTTTTTT. Its protein is CASSVVLAGNTGELFF.

This clone was counted once. The V and J genes are TRBV9 and TRBJ2-1; 11 bases are shared with TRBD2. The length of the CDR3 is 14 residues. V dropped 4 bases and J dropped 13; count of bases not matched to a gene: 10. From germline, CDR1 is SGDLS and CDR2 YYNGEE. Written as DNA, the CDR3 is TGTGCCAGCAGCCAGGGACTAGCGGCCAATGGACAGTTCTTC. This translates into CASSQGLAANGQFF.